The 5 T cell receptor beta chains given below trace back to one sample, sequenced in a study of cytomegalovirus exposure and HLA in healthy donors. The primer mix had 60 Vbeta and 13 Jbeta primers. Data came from immunoSEQ multiplex PCR; TCRdb stores just in-frame clones and leaves some out. The repertoire holds 200,000 to 300,000 clones, with 82% as singletons. Sequencing was carried out using PBMCs. The receptor set was obtained from a woman aged 40 to 55 in good health and CMV-seropositive.

V is TRBV7-8 and J is TRBJ1-5, with 7 bases fitting TRBD1. Trimming at V came to 5 bases and at J to 7 bases, leaving 14 bases not matched to a gene. Germline CDR1 is SGHVS and CDR2 is FQNEAQ. The CDR3 is 16 residues long. Here the CDR3 reads CASSEVPDRVGQPQHF. The DNA of the CDR3 is TGTGCCAGCAGCGAGGTCCCCGACAGGGTTGGGCAGCCCCAGCATTTT.

This chain connects TRBV5-1 to TRBJ2-3, with a tentative D call TRBD2 (5 bases). The CDR3 sequence is 14 residues long. V was trimmed by 6 bases and J by 1 base, leaving 12 bases between them. From germline, CDR1 is SGHRS and CDR2 YFSETQ. CDR3 nucleotides: TGCGCCAGCATGGAGGAGGTAGGCACAGATACGCAGTATTTT. Its protein product is CASMEEVGTDTQYF.

The chain carries TRBV2 and TRBJ1-4; 9 bases fit TRBD1. The CDR3 length is 16 residues. V lost 5 bases to trimming and J lost 2 bases; unmatched junction nucleotides: 6. From germline, CDR1 is SNHLY and CDR2 FYNNEI. This CDR3 is CASSFDRGVTNEKLFF. The CDR3 DNA follows: TGTGCCAGCAGTTTCGACAGGGGGGTGACTAATGAAAAACTGTTTTTT.

DNA for the CDR3: TGTGCCAGCAGCCGACAGGGCACAGTTAGCACAGATACGCAGTATTTT. Translation: CASSRQGTVSTDTQYF. The gene calls are TRBV9 and TRBJ2-3; the match to TRBD1 covers 7 bases. Germline V gene sequence: CDR1 SGDLS, CDR2 YYNGEE. CDR3 length equals 16 residues. After removal of 4 bases from V and 0 bases from J, the junction contained 8 bases not matched to a gene. Variable domain in full (rest from reference TRBV9 and TRBJ2-3): DSGVTQTPKHLITATGQRVTLRCSPRSGDLSVYWYQQSLDQGLQFLIQYYNGEERAKGNILERFSAQQFPDLHSELNLSSLELGDSALYFCASSRQGTVSTDTQYFGPGTRLTVL.

The rearrangement joins TRBV7-2 to TRBJ2-5; TRBD2 aligns across 9 bases. Gene TRBJ2-7 matches the end of the DNA better, so the J call may be wrong. The CDR3 contains 16 residues. Germline CDR1 reads SGHTA; CDR2 reads FQGNSA. The CDR3 is CASSLAFSGGYYEQYF. CDR3 coding DNA: TGTGCCAGCAGCTTAGCGTTTAGCGGGGGTTACTACGAGCAGTACTTC.